These T cell receptor beta chains were read from a single sample in a study of T cell responses to AZD1222 COVID-19 vaccine. Profiling relied on immunoSEQ multiplex PCR, and the TCRdb table lists in-frame clones only, not all of them. The data hold 100,000 or so clones, with about 86% observed a single time. The input for sequencing was peripheral blood, taken on day 0 of AZD1222 vaccination. The receptors here all came from an adult in good health. Both conserved end residues are part of each CDR3. Size is stated for part of the rows, as once, few or many counts, or as a class when the clone is expanded.

j_call | clone_size | v_call | cdr3_aa
TRBJ1-5 | . | TRBV29-1 | CSVQENSNQPQHF
TRBJ2-1 | . | TRBV2 | CASLKTGAPYNEQFF
TRBJ2-3 | . | TRBV30 | CAWSPTGMSTDTQYF
TRBJ1-2 | . | TRBV7-9 | CASSLGQGGYGYTF
TRBJ1-1 | few | TRBV5-1 | CASSTMDFGGTEAFF
TRBJ2-1 | few | TRBV6-1 | CASSDVGGINEQFF
TRBJ2-1 | . | TRBV2 | CASRRTSGNNEQFF
TRBJ2-7 | . | TRBV4-2 | CASSQEEGLSYEQYF
TRBJ1-2 | . | TRBV19 | CASILNRDRGSGYGYTF
TRBJ2-2 | . | TRBV28 | CASSFEPGQGDTGELFF
TRBJ2-7 | . | TRBV27 | CASSLSADYYEQYF
TRBJ1-5 | . | TRBV19 | CASSRQGEGYQPQHF
TRBJ1-1 | . | TRBV5-1 | CASSSGQENTEAFF
TRBJ2-7 | . | TRBV5-4 | CASSPQSGADLAYEQYF
TRBJ2-6 | once | TRBV28 | CASGRRGVAGDGANVLTF
TRBJ2-5 | . | TRBV11-3 | CASSFDPGPQETQYF
TRBJ2-5 | . | TRBV10-3 | CAISEPQARGRGETQYF
TRBJ2-7 | . | TRBV7-2 | CASSLGQGYWEQYF
TRBJ1-1 | few | TRBV30 | CAWEPGLRGAFF
TRBJ1-1 | . | TRBV18 | CASSPPAGEAFF
TRBJ2-3 | once | TRBV4-3 | CASSQERQGPTDTQYF
TRBJ1-2 | . | TRBV9 | CASSDAGTGGNYGYTF
TRBJ2-3 | . | TRBV5-1 | CASSEEPGGSSGTQYF
TRBJ2-3 | . | TRBV7-9 | CASSLLTGVSRAQYF